Shown below are 9 T cell receptor beta chains from a single sample sequenced in a study of beta chain features in type 1 diabetes. The sequenced template was cDNA made from the entire isolated RNA. The repertoire was sequenced with immunoSEQ multiplex PCR; TCRdb's copy has only in-frame clones and lacks some. The data contain around 500,000 clones, over 10% of them singletons. The sequenced sample was naive CD4+ T cells from blood. These receptors were obtained from a woman aged 18 to 35 in good health.

This clone came up a few times. V is TRBV11-3 and J is TRBJ1-1; D is uncertain. The V and J ends lost 5 bases and 8 bases respectively, with 12 bases between them. This CDR3 is built from 12 residues. CDR1 and CDR2 (germline): SGHNT, YENEEA. CDR3 protein: CASSPYAKEAFF. CDR3 in DNA: TGTGCCAGCAGCCCCTATGCGAAAGAAGCTTTCTTT.

The rearrangement joins TRBV5-6 to TRBJ2-1, with 12 bases that match TRBD2. The CDR3 has 15 residues. Germline V lookup: CDR1 SGHDT, CDR2 YYEEEE. Losses at the gene ends were 0 bases for V and 9 bases for J; bases not matched to a gene: 4. CDR3 loop: CASSLDGTSGLEQFF. The CDR3 DNA is TGTGCCAGCAGCTTGGACGGGACTAGCGGGCTTGAGCAGTTCTTC.

This clone was observed once. The V call is TRBV15, the J call TRBJ2-7; D possibly matches TRBD1 or TRBD2 (5 bases each). From germline, CDR1 is LNHNV and CDR2 YYDKDF (reference sequence). The length of the CDR3 is 15 residues. Trimming pared 2 bases from V and 3 bases from J, leaving 14 bases between. The CDR3 region is CATSRPGLEGYEQYF. The CDR3 coding sequence is TGTGCCACCAGCAGACCGGGGCTTGAGGGCTACGAGCAGTACTTC.

The chain joins TRBV5-4 to TRBJ1-1; D unclear. The CDR3 extends over 14 amino acids. Germline CDR1 SGHNT, CDR2 YYREEE (reference sequence). V was shortened by 3 bases and J by 1 base, with 10 bases between the two germline ends. CDR3 sequence reads: CASSSRRGNTEAFF. The DNA for the CDR3 is TGTGCCAGCAGCTCCCGCCGGGGGAACACTGAAGCTTTCTTT.

This clone was found many times. The same CDR3 arises from other DNA sequences in this sample as well. The chain is built from TRBV9 and TRBJ2-3; D call uncertain. With 0 bases removed from V and 1 base from J, the gap between germline ends came to 0 bases. The CDR3 is 12 amino acids. The germline gives CDR1 SGDLS, CDR2 YYNGEE. In nucleotides, the CDR3 is TGTGCCAGCAGCGTAGGCACAGATACGCAGTATTTT. Translation: CASSVGTDTQYF.

This clone was detected only a few times. This rearrangement joins TRBV11-3 to TRBJ1-1, with D unresolved. In germline, CDR1 is SGHNT, CDR2 YENEEA. The CDR3 runs 11 residues. V was trimmed by 4 bases and J by 11 bases, leaving 11 bases between them. The CDR3 spells CASSSTRMAFF. The CDR3 DNA reads TGTGCCAGCAGCTCAACAAGAATGGCTTTCTTT.

This clone was recorded a few times. The gene calls are TRBV4-1 and TRBJ1-1; a possible D gene is TRBD1 (5 bases). The V gene's germline CDR1 is MGHRA and CDR2 YSYEKL. The CDR3 sequence is 15 residues long. Trimming removed 0 bases from V and 5 bases from J, with 13 bases in between. In nucleotides, the CDR3 is TGCGCCAGCAGCCAAGAAGGGGCAGGGTGGACTGAAGCTTTCTTT. The encoded protein is CASSQEGAGWTEAFF.

This clone has a handful of counts. This chain joins TRBV29-1 and TRBJ2-2, with TRBD2 matching 7 bases. The germline gives CDR1 SQVTM, CDR2 ANQGSEA. V shed 4 bases, J shed 4 bases, and the junction held 6 bases outside the gene matches. The CDR3 totals 14 residues. The CDR3 nucleotides read TGCAGCGTTGCGGGGGGATTCGGCACCGGGGAGCTGTTTTTT. It specifies CSVAGGFGTGELFF.

CDR3 nucleotides: TGTGCCAGCTCACCACAGGGCCCCTACAATGAGCAGTTCTTC. Translated: CASSPQGPYNEQFF. V gene TRBV18 combines with J gene TRBJ2-1; D not certain. The CDR3 totals 14 residues. Looked up from germline, CDR1 is KGHSH and CDR2 is LQKENI. Between the trimmed V and J ends, which lost 1 base and 2 bases, there was a span of 6 bases. Full variable domain (missing parts from reference TRBV18 and TRBJ2-1): NAGVMQNPRHLVRRRGQEARLRCSPMKGHSHVYWYRQLPEEGLKFMVYLQKENIIDESGMPKERFSAEFPKEGPSILRIQQVVRGDSAAYFCASSPQGPYNEQFFGPGTRLTVL.